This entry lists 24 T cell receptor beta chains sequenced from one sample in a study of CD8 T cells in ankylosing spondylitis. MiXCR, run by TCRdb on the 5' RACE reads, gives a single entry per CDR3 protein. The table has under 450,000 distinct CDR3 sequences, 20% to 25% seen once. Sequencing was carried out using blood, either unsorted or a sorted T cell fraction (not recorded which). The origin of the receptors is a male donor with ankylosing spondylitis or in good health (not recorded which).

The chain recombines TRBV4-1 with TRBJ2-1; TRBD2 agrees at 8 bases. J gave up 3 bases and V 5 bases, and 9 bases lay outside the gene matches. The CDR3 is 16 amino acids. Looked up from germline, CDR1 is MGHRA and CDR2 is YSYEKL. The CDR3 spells CASSSSPGLGYNEQFF. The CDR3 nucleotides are TGCGCCAGCAGCTCCTCTCCGGGACTAGGCTACAATGAGCAGTTCTTC.

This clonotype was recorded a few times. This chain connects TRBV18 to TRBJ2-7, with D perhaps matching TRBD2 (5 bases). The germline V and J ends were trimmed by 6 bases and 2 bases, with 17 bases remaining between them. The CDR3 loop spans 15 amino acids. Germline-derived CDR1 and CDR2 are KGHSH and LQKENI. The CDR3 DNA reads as TGTGCCAGCTCGGACGCCTTGCGCGGGCCCTACGAGCAGTACTTC. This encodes CASSDALRGPYEQYF.

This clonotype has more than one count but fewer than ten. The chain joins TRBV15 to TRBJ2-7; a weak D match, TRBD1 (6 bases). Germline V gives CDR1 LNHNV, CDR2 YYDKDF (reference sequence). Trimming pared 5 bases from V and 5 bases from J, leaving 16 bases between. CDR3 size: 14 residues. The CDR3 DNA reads TGTGCCACCAGCCGTACGAAACAGGGAAACGAGCAGTACTTC. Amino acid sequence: CATSRTKQGNEQYF.

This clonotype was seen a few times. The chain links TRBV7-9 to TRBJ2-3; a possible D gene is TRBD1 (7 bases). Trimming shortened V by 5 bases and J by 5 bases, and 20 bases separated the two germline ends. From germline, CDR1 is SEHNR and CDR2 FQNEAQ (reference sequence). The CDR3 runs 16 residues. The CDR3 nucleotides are TGTGCCAGCAGCCCTGGTCAGGGGGGCTATGAAGATACGCAGTATTTT. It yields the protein CASSPGQGGYEDTQYF. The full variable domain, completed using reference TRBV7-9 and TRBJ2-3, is DTGVSQNPRHKITKRGQNVTFRCDPISEHNRLYWYRQTLGQGPEFLTYFQNEAQLEKSRLLSDRFSAERPKGSFSTLEIQRTEQGDSAMYLCASSPGQGGYEDTQYFGPGTRLTVL.

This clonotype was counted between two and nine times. The CDR3 DNA reads TGTGCCAGCAGTTTACTCTTCGGAGCAGAGACCCAGTACTTC. Translating gives CASSLLFGAETQYF. The V call is TRBV27, the J call TRBJ2-5, with D uncertain. Germline CDR1 reads MNHEY; CDR2 reads SMNVEV (reference sequence). Deletions cut 2 bases from V and 4 bases from J, with 11 bases between. The CDR3 has 14 residues.

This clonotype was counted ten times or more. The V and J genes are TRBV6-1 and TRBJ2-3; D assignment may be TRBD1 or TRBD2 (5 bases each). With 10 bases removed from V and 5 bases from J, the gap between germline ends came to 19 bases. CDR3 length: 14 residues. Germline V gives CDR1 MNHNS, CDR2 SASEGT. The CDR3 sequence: CATKWDVGLDTQYF. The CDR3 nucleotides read TGTGCCACCAAGTGGGACGTCGGGCTAGATACGCAGTATTTT.

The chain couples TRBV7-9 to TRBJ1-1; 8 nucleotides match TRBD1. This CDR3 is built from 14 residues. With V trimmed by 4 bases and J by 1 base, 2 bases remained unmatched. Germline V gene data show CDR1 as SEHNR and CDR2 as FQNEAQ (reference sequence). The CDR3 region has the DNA TGTGCCAGCAGCTCGGACAGGGAGAACACTGAAGCTTTCTTT. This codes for CASSSDRENTEAFF.

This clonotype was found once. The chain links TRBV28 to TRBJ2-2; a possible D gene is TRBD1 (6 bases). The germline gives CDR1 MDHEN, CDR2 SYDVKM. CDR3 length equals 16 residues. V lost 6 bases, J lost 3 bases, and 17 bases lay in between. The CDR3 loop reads CASRPNRVGDTGELFF. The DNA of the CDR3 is TGTGCCAGCAGACCCAACAGGGTGGGAGACACCGGGGAGCTGTTTTTT.

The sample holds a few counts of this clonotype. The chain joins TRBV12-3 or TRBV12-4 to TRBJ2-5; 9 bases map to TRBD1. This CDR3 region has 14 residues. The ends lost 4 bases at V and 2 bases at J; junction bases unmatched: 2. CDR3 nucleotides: TGTGCCAGCAGTTCCGGGACAGGGCAAGAGACCCAGTACTTC. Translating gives CASSSGTGQETQYF.

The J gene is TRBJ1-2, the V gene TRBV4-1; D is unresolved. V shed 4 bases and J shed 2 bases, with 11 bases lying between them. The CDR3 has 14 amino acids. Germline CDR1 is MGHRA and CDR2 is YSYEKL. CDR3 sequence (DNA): TGCGCCAGCAGCCCGTATGAAGAAAACTATGGCTACACCTTC. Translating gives CASSPYEENYGYTF.

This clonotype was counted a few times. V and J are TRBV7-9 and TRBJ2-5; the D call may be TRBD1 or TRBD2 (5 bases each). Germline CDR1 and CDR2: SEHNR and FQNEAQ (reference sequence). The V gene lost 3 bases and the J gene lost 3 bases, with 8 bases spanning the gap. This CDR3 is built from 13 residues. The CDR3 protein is CASSFLGEETQYF. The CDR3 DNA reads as TGTGCCAGCAGCTTTTTGGGGGAAGAGACCCAGTACTTC.

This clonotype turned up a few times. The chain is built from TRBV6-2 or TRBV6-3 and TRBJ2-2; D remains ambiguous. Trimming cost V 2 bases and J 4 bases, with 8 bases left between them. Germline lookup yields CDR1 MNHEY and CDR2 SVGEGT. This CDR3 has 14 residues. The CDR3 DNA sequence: TGTGCCAGCAGTTACCCTAGGGCCACCGGGGAGCTGTTTTTT. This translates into CASSYPRATGELFF.

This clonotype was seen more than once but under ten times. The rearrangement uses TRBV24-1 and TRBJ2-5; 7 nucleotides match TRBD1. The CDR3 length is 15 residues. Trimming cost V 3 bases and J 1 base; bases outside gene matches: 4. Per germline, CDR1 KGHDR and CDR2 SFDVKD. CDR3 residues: CATSDLRQGQETQYF. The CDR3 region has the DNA TGTGCCACCAGTGATCTACGACAGGGCCAAGAGACCCAGTACTTC.

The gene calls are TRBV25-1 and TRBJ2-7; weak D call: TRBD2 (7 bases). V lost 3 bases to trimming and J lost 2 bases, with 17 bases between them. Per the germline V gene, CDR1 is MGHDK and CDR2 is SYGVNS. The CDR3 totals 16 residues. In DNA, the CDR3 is TGTGCCAGCAGTGACAACAGGGACTACGCCACCTACGAGCAGTACTTC. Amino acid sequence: CASSDNRDYATYEQYF.

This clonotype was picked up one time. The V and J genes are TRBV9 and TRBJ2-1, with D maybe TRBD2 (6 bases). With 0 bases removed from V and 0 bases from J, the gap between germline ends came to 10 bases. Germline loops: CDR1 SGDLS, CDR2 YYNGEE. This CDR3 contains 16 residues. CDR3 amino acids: CASSVVSGLSYNEQFF. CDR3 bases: TGTGCCAGCAGCGTAGTATCGGGACTCTCCTACAATGAGCAGTTCTTC.

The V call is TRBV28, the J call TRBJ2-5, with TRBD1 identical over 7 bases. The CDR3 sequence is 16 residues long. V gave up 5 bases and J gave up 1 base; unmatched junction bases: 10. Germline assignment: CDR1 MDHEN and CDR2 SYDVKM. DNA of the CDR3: TGTGCCAGCAGTGCCTATTGGGACAGCTCCCAAGAGACCCAGTACTTC. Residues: CASSAYWDSSQETQYF.

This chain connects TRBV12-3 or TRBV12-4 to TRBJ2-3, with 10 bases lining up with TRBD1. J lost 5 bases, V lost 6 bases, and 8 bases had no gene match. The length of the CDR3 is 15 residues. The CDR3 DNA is TGTGCCAGCAGCTCCACCGGGACAGGGGAAGATACGCAGTATTTT. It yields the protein CASSSTGTGEDTQYF.

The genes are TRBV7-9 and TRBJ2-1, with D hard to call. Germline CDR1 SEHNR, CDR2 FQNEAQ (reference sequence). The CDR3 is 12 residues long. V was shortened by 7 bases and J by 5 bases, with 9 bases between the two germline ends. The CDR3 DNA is TGTGCCAGCACCTTCGCAGACAATGAGCAGTTCTTC. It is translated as CASTFADNEQFF. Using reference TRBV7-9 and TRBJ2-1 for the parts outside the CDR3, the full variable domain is DTGVSQNPRHKITKRGQNVTFRCDPISEHNRLYWYRQTLGQGPEFLTYFQNEAQLEKSRLLSDRFSAERPKGSFSTLEIQRTEQGDSAMYLCASTFADNEQFFGPGTRLTVL.

The CDR3 reads CASSPTRGEATGELFF. CDR3 bases: TGTGCCAGCAGCCCCACTCGGGGGGAGGCCACCGGGGAGCTGTTTTTT. The V call is TRBV7-9, the J call TRBJ2-2; 7 bases agree with TRBD2. The CDR3 extends over 16 amino acids. The trim removed 5 bases at V and 4 bases at J, leaving 10 bases unmatched. Germline V gene data show CDR1 as SEHNR and CDR2 as FQNEAQ (reference sequence).

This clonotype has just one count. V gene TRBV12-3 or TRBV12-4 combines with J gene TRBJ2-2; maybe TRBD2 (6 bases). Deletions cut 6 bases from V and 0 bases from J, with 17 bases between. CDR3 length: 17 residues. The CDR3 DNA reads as TGTGCCAGCAGCCCAGTACTTAGCGGAGCGAACACCGGGGAGCTGTTTTTT. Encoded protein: CASSPVLSGANTGELFF.

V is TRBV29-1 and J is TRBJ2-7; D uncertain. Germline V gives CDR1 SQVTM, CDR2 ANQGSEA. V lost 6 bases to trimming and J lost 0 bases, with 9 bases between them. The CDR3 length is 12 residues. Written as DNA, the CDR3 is TGCAGCGTCGCAGATGTCTCCTACGAGCAGTACTTC. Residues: CSVADVSYEQYF.

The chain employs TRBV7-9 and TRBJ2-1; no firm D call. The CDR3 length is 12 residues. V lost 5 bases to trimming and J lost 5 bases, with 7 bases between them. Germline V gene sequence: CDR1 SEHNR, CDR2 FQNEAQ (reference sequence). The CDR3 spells CASSTRDNEQFF. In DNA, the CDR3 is TGTGCCAGCAGCACCCGGGACAATGAGCAGTTCTTC.

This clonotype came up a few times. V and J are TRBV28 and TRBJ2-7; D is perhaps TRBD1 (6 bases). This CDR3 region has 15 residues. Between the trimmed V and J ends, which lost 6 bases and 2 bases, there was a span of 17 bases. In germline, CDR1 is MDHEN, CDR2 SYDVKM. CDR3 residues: CASSGPTGMTYEQYF. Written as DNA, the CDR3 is TGTGCCAGCAGCGGGCCGACAGGAATGACCTACGAGCAGTACTTC.

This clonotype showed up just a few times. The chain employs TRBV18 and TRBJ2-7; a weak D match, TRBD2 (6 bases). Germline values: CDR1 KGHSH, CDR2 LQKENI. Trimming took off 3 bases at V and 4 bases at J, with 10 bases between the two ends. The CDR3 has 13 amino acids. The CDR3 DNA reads TGTGCCAGCTCACCGCCGGGAGAGTACGAGCAGTACTTC. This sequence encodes CASSPPGEYEQYF.